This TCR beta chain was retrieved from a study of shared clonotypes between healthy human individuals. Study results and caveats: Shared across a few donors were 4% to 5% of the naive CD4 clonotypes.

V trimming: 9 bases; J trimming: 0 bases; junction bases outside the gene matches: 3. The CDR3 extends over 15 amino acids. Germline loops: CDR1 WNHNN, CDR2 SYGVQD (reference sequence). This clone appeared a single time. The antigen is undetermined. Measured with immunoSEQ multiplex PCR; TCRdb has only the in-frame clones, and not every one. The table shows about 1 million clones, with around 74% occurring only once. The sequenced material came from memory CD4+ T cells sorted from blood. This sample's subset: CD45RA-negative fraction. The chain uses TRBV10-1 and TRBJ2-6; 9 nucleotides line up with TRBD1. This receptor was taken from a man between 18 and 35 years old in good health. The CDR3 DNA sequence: TGCGCCAGAGGGACAGGGAGCTCTGGGGCCAACGTCCTGACTTTC. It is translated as CARGTGSSGANVLTF.